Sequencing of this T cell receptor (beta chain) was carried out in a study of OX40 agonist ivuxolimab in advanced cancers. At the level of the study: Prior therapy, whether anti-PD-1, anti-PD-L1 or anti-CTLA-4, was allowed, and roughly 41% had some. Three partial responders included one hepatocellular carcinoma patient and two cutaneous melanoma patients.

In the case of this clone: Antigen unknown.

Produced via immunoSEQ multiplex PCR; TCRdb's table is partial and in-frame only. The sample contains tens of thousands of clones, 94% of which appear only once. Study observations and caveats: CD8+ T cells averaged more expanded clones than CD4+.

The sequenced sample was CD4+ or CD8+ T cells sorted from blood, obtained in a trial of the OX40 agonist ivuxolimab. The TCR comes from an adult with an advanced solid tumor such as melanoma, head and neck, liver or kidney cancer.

CDR3 nucleotide sequence: TGTGCCAGCAGCCTTATAGCGGGTCAAGAGACCCAGTACTTC. Translating it yields CASSLIAGQETQYF. The chain carries TRBV14 and TRBJ2-5; 7 nucleotides agree with TRBD2. This CDR3 spans 14 amino acids. In germline, CDR1 is SGHDN, CDR2 FVKESK. The ends lost 4 bases at V and 2 bases at J; junction bases unmatched: 4.